Shown below are 14 T cell receptor beta chains from a single sample sequenced in a study. Each CDR3 protein is one row after TCRdb ran MiXCR on the reads. The data contain a few thousand distinct CDR3 sequences, 9.5% of them singletons. What was sequenced was CD4+ T cells from peripheral blood. The receptors stem from a human donor with rheumatoid arthritis.

This clonotype is deemed medium-sized (0.01 to 0.1%). This chain uses TRBV6-1 with TRBJ2-3; D is unresolved. Looked up from germline, CDR1 is MNHNS and CDR2 is SASEGT. The V gene lost 2 bases and the J gene lost 6 bases, with 3 bases spanning the gap. This CDR3 has 11 amino acids. CDR3 DNA sequence: TGTGCCAGCAGTGAACGGGATACGCAGTATTTT. Its protein product is CASSERDTQYF.

This clonotype is medium-sized within its sample. V and J are TRBV29-1 and TRBJ2-1; 9 nucleotides align to TRBD1. The CDR3 covers 12 residues. J lost 15 bases, V lost 0 bases, and 6 bases had no gene match. Germline CDR1 reads SQVTM; CDR2 reads ANQGSEA. The CDR3 here is CSVEEPGQGPFF. The CDR3 coding sequence is TGCAGCGTTGAAGAGCCGGGACAGGGACCGTTCTTC.

In this sample, this clonotype is medium-sized. CDR3 loop: CASSVGLAGSTGELFF. The CDR3 DNA reads TGCGCCAGCAGCGTAGGACTAGCGGGAAGCACCGGGGAGCTGTTTTTT. The rearrangement uses TRBV5-1 and TRBJ2-2, with 12 bases that match TRBD2. V trimming: 4 bases; J trimming: 4 bases; junction bases outside the gene matches: 5. The CDR3 length is 16 residues. Germline V gene lookup returns CDR1 SGHRS and CDR2 YFSETQ.

This clonotype has at least ten counts. V usage is TRBV5-1 and J usage is TRBJ2-1; D unresolved. Trimming removed 0 bases from V and 1 base from J, with 2 bases in between. The CDR3 spans 13 residues. Germline CDR1 and CDR2: SGHRS and YFSETQ. The CDR3 sequence is CASSLVSYNEQFF. The CDR3 nucleotides read TGCGCCAGCAGCTTGGTGTCCTACAATGAGCAGTTCTTC.

This clonotype was counted ten times or more. The chain employs TRBV11-1 and TRBJ1-1; TRBD1 matches at 11 bases. Losses at the gene ends were 4 bases for V and 2 bases for J; bases not matched to a gene: 6. The CDR3 is 16 amino acids. Germline values: CDR1 SGHAT, CDR2 FQDESV (reference sequence). CDR3 sequence reads: CASSSGTGGFNTEAFF. In DNA, the CDR3 is TGTGCCAGCAGCTCCGGGACAGGGGGTTTTAACACTGAAGCTTTCTTT. The full variable domain, with the rest looked up from reference TRBV11-1 and TRBJ1-1, is EAEVAQSPRYKITEKSQAVAFWCDPISGHATLYWYRQILGQGPELLVQFQDESVVDDSQLPKDRFSAERLKGVDSTLKIQPAELGDSAMYLCASSSGTGGFNTEAFFGQGTRLTVV.

Remarks on this clonotype: A far bigger clonotype differs at one base, so this is likely a read error. The V call is TRBV7-6, the J call TRBJ2-2, with D uncertain. The germline V gene has CDR1 SGHVS and CDR2 FNYEAQ. The CDR3 loop spans 13 amino acids. Trimming left V 8 bases short and J 6 bases short, with 13 bases between. The CDR3 loop reads CASGPDRAGELFF. As DNA, the CDR3 is TGTGCCAGCGGCCCTGACCGGGCCGGGGAGCTGTTTTTT.

By sample share, this clonotype is medium-sized. The gene calls are TRBV12-3 or TRBV12-4 and TRBJ1-1; 8 nucleotides agree with TRBD1. This CDR3 has 14 amino acids. The junction had 5 bases not matched to a gene; V was cut back by 5 bases and J by 3 bases. The CDR3 protein is CASSQSGGYTEAFF. The CDR3 coding sequence is TGTGCCAGCAGTCAATCAGGGGGCTACACTGAAGCTTTCTTT.

This clonotype was recorded many times. The rearrangement uses TRBV10-3 and TRBJ2-5, with D perhaps being TRBD1 or TRBD2 (5 bases each). The CDR3 contains 13 residues. Germline CDR1 and CDR2: ENHRY and SYGVKD. Trimming shortened V by 2 bases and J by 5 bases, and 9 bases separated the two germline ends. The CDR3: CAISERGRETQYF. CDR3 DNA: TGTGCCATCAGTGAGAGGGGACGGGAGACCCAGTACTTC.

By frequency in the sample, this clonotype is medium-sized. The J gene is TRBJ2-3, the V gene TRBV27, with D unclear. This CDR3 has 12 amino acids. Trimming took off 6 bases at V and 5 bases at J, with 9 bases between the two ends. Germline V gene lookup returns CDR1 MNHEY and CDR2 SMNVEV (reference sequence). The CDR3 coding sequence is TGTGCCAGCAGCGCCGGAGTAGATACGCAGTATTTT. It yields the protein CASSAGVDTQYF.

The sample holds many counts of this clonotype. The chain has TRBV29-1 and TRBJ2-7; D ambiguous. With 7 bases removed from V and 4 bases from J, the gap between germline ends came to 14 bases. Germline loops: CDR1 SQVTM, CDR2 ANQGSEA. There are 12 residues in the CDR3. The chain's CDR3 is CSAGPSQYEQYF. As DNA, the CDR3 is TGCAGCGCAGGACCTTCCCAGTACGAGCAGTACTTC.

The chain recombines TRBV7-9 with TRBJ2-1; D might be TRBD1 (8 bases). The CDR3 runs 13 residues. The germline V gene has CDR1 SEHNR and CDR2 FQNEAQ (reference sequence). Deletions cut 3 bases from V and 12 bases from J, with 15 bases between. The CDR3 nucleotides are TGTGCCAGCAGCTTTGGACAGGGCGGGGGGCAGTTCTTC. Its translation is CASSFGQGGGQFF.

The sample holds many counts of this clonotype. The rearrangement links TRBV11-1 to TRBJ2-1; 9 positions match TRBD2. Germline lookup yields CDR1 SGHAT and CDR2 FQDESV (reference sequence). V shed 1 base and J 4 bases; nucleotides not matched to a gene: 5. This CDR3 has 16 amino acids. The CDR3 loop is CASSLGPTSGYNEQFF. As DNA, the CDR3 is TGTGCCAGCAGCTTAGGTCCGACTAGCGGTTACAATGAGCAGTTCTTC.

By share of the sample, this clonotype is medium-sized. Here the CDR3 reads CSADFGLAGATDTQYF. The CDR3 DNA reads as TGCAGTGCTGATTTCGGACTAGCGGGAGCTACAGATACGCAGTATTTT. The V call is TRBV20-1, the J call TRBJ2-3; 13 bases fit TRBD2. Germline assignment: CDR1 DFQATT and CDR2 SNEGSKA (reference sequence). The length of the CDR3 is 16 residues. Germline trimming cut 5 bases from V and 3 bases from J; bases unmatched to any gene: 8.

This clonotype occurred a few times. This sequence joins TRBV6-6 and TRBJ2-3; 7 nucleotides agree with TRBD2. Trimming took 4 bases from V and 3 from J; bases not matched to a gene: 4. Germline values: CDR1 MNHNY, CDR2 SVGAGI (reference sequence). This CDR3 is built from 14 residues. The CDR3 loop is CASSLAGATDTQYF. CDR3 bases: TGTGCCAGCAGTTTGGCGGGAGCGACAGATACGCAGTATTTT.